This is a list of T cell receptor beta chains from one sample in a study of cytomegalovirus exposure and HLA in healthy donors. The data were produced by immunoSEQ multiplex PCR, yet TCRdb's version contains in-frame clones alone and is incomplete. Counted here are tens of thousands of clones, about 82% occurring once; the ten biggest clones make up more than 1.5%. What was sequenced was PBMCs. The receptors were gathered from a man aged 25 to 45 in good health and CMV-seronegative. The CDR3 runs from the conserved cysteine through the conserved F or W. Fields, in order: J gene, clone size, V gene, CDR3 protein. Clone size is not always given. Where it is, it says once, few, many or a class for expanded clones.

TRBJ1-6 | NA | TRBV6-1 | CASSEGQGLVSPLHF
TRBJ1-1 | NA | TRBV30 | CAWSSRQGTEAFF
TRBJ2-1 | NA | TRBV19 | CASSIAERTGEQFF
TRBJ2-1 | NA | TRBV5-4 | CASSSRLAGGPRNEQFF
TRBJ1-1 | few | TRBV18 | CASSPRGQKNTEAFF
TRBJ1-5 | few | TRBV4-2 | CASSQVSGQPQHF
TRBJ1-1 | NA | TRBV19 | CASSITGAHLKAFF
TRBJ2-1 | NA | TRBV4-3 | CASSQELNNEQFF
TRBJ2-5 | NA | TRBV11-2 | CASSLASGGRGETQYF
TRBJ2-3 | NA | TRBV7-2 | CASSLGGLAGGTTQYF
TRBJ1-5 | few | TRBV19 | CASSSGEGSNQPQHF
TRBJ1-5 | NA | TRBV18 | CASSRTELTGQPQHF
TRBJ1-6 | NA | TRBV4-3 | CASSQDFGRQAYNSPLHF
TRBJ1-1 | few | TRBV18 | CASSPPPGMNTEAFF
TRBJ2-1 | NA | TRBV7-2 | CASSLGSSGSRDEQFF
TRBJ1-1 | NA | TRBV28 | CASSPFRRDRSLNTEAFF
TRBJ1-1 | few | TRBV18 | CASSPYRGPNTEAFF
TRBJ1-1 | once | TRBV7-2 | CASSLASQGASEAFF
TRBJ1-6 | NA | TRBV2 | CASSDPGTANNSPLHF
TRBJ2-1 | NA | TRBV18 | CASSPMGVYNEQFF
TRBJ2-7 | NA | TRBV7-9 | CASSSDAGGSSYEQYF
TRBJ2-1 | NA | TRBV30 | CAWRDRTGGGDEQFF
TRBJ1-5 | once | TRBV21-1 | CASSIRTGTENQPQHF
TRBJ2-7 | NA | TRBV30 | CAWKSLRAADSYEQYF
TRBJ1-2 | NA | TRBV7-9 | CASSRPHGQGFSYTF
TRBJ2-5 | once | TRBV6-6 | CASSSTGLKTQYF